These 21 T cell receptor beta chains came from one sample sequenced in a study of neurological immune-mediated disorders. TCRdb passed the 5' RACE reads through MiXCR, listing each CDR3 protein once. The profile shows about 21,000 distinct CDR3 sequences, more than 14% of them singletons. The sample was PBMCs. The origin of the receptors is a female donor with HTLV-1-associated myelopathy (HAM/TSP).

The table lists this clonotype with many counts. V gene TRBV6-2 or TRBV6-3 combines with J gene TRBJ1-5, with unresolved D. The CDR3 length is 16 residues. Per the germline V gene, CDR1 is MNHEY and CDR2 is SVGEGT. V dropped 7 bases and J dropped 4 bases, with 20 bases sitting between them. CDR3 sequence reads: CASKKWAVRENQPQHF. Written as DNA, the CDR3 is TGTGCCAGCAAAAAATGGGCCGTCCGGGAAAATCAGCCCCAGCATTTT.

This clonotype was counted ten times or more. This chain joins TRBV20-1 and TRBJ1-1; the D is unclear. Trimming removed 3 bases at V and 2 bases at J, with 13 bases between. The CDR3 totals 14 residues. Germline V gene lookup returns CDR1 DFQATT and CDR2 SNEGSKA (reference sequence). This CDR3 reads CSASSPGRNTEAFF. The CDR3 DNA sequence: TGCAGTGCTAGTTCGCCGGGAAGAAACACTGAAGCTTTCTTT.

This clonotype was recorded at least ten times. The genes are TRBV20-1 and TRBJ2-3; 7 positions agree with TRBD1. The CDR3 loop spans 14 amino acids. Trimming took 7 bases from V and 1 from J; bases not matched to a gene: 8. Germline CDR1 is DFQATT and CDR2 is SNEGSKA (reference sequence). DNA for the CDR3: TGCAGTGTTAACAGAGGACAGGGCACAGATACGCAGTATTTT. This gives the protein CSVNRGQGTDTQYF.

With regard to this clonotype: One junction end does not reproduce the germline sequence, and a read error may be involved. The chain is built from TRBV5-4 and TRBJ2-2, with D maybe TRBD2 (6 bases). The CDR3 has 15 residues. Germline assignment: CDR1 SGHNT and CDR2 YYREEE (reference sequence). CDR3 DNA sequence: TGTTCCAGTAGCTTGCTAGCGACTGAGACCGGGGAGCTGTTTTTT. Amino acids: CSSSLLATETGELFF.

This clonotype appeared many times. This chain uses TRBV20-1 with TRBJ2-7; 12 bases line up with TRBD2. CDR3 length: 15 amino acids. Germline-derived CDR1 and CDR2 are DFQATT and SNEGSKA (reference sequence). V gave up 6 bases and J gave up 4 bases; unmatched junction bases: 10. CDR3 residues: CSAQTVGLAGYEQYF. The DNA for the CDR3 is TGCAGTGCCCAAACAGTTGGACTAGCGGGATACGAGCAGTACTTC.

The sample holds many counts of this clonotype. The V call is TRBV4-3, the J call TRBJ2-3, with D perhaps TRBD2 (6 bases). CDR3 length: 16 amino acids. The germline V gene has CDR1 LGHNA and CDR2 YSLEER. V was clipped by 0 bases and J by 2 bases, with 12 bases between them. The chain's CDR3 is CASSQDAGGTTDTQYF. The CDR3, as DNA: TGCGCCAGCAGCCAAGATGCCGGGGGAACCACAGATACGCAGTATTTT.

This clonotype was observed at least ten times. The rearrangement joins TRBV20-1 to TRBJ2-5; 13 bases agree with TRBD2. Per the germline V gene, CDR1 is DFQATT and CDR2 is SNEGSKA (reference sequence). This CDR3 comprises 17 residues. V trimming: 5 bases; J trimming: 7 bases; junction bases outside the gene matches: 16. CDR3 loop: CSAARTSGGATARTQYF. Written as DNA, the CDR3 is TGCAGTGCTGCCCGGACTAGCGGGGGAGCCACCGCACGGACCCAGTACTTC.

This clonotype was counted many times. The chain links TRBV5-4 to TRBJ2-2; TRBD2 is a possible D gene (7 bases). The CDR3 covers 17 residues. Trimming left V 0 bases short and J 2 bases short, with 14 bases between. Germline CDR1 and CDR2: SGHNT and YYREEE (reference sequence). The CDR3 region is CASSLDPGGSNTGELFF. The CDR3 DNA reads TGTGCCAGCAGCTTGGACCCGGGGGGCTCAAACACCGGGGAGCTGTTTTTT.

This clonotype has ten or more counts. CDR3 DNA: TGTGCCAGCAGACCTCCTTCGACAGGAGACTTCTATGGCTACACCTTC. It specifies CASRPPSTGDFYGYTF. The chain links TRBV6-6 to TRBJ1-2; D is possibly TRBD1 (6 bases). The CDR3 contains 16 residues. The germline V gene has CDR1 MNHNY and CDR2 SVGAGI (reference sequence). Trimming stripped 6 bases from V and 4 bases from J, with 21 bases between.

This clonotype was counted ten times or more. CDR3 sequence: CASSAQGGNEKLFF. CDR3 sequence (DNA): TGTGCCAGCAGTGCGCAGGGGGGAAATGAAAAACTGTTTTTT. V usage is TRBV6-5 and J usage is TRBJ1-4; 7 bases agree with TRBD1. Germline V CDR1 and CDR2: MNHEY, SVGAGI. The V gene end was trimmed by 5 bases and the J gene end by 5 bases; junction bases not matched to a gene: 5. CDR3 length equals 14 residues.

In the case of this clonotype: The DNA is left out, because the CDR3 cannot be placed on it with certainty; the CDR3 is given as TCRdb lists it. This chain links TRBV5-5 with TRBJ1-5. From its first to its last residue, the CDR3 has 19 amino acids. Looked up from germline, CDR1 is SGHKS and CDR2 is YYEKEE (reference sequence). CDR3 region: CASSFYICSASSGDQPQHF.

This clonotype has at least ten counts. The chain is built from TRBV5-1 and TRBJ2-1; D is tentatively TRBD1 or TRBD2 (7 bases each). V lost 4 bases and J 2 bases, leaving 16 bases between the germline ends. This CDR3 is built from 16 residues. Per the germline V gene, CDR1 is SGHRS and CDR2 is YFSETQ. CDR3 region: CASSLQGGLAYNEQFF. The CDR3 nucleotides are TGCGCCAGCAGCCTTCAGGGGGGGCTTGCCTACAATGAGCAGTTCTTC.

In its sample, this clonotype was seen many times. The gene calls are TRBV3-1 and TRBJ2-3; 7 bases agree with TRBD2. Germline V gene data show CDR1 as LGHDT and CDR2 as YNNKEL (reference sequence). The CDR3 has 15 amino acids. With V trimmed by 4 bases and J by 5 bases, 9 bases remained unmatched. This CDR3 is CASSPGTGGVDTQYF. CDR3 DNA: TGTGCCAGCAGCCCCGGGACTGGGGGGGTAGATACGCAGTATTTT.

The CDR3 region has the DNA TGCAGCGCCACAGGGGGCACTGAAGCTTTCTTT. Protein: CSATGGTEAFF. This chain connects TRBV29-1 to TRBJ1-1; 8 positions match TRBD1. Germline V gene lookup returns CDR1 SQVTM and CDR2 ANQGSEA. V lost 7 bases, J lost 4 bases, and 2 bases stayed unmatched. This CDR3 is built from 11 residues.

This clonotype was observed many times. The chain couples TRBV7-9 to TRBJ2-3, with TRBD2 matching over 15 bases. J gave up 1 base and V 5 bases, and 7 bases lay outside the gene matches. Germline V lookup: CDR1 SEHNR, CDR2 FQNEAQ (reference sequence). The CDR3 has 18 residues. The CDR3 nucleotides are TGTGCCAGCAGCCCAGGACTAGCGGGAGGGCCGGGCACAGATACGCAGTATTTT. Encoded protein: CASSPGLAGGPGTDTQYF.

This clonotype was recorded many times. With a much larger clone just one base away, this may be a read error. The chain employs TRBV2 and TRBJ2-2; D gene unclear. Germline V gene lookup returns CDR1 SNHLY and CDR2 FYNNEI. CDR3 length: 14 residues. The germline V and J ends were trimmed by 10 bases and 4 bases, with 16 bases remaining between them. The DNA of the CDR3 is TGTGCCAACACCCCCTGGGGTATCACCGGGGAGCTGTTTTTT. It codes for CANTPWGITGELFF.

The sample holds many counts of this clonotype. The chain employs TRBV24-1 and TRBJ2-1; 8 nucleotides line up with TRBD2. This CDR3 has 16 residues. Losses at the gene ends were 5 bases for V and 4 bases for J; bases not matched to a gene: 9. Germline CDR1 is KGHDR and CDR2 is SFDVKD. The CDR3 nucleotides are TGTGCCACCAGTGCCGTGGGAGTAGCGGGATACAATGAGCAGTTCTTC. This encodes CATSAVGVAGYNEQFF.

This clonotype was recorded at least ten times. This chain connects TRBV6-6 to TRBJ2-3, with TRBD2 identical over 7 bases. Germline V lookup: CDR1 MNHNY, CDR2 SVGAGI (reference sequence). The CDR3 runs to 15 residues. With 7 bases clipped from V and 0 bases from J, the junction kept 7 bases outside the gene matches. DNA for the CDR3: TGTGCCAGCATTGAAGCGGGGTCTAGCACAGATACGCAGTATTTT. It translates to CASIEAGSSTDTQYF.

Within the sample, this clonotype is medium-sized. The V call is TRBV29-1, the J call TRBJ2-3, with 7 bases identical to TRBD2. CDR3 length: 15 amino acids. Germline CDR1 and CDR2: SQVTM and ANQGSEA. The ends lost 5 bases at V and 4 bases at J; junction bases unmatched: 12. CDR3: CSVPSSREWADTQYF. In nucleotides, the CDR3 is TGCAGCGTTCCCTCTTCGCGGGAGTGGGCAGATACGCAGTATTTT.

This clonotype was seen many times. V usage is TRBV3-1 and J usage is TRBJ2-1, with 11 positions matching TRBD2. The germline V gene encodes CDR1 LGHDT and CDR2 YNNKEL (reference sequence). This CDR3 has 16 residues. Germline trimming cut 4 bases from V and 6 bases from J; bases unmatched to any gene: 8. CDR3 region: CASSPPLAGGRNEQFF. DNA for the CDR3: TGTGCCAGCAGCCCCCCTCTAGCGGGGGGCCGCAATGAGCAGTTCTTC.

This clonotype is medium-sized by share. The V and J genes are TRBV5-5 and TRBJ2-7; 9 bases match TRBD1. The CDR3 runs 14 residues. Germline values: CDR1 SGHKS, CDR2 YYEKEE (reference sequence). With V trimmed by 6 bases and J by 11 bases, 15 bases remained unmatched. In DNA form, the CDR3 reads TGTGCCAGCACAACAGGGACAGGGTCAATCGTAGAGTACTTC. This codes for CASTTGTGSIVEYF. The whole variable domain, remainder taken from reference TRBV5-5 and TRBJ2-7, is DAGVTQSPTHLIKTRGQQVTLRCSPISGHKSVSWYQQVLGQGPQFIFQYYEKEERGRGNFPDRFSARQFPNYSSELNVNALLLGDSALYLCASTTGTGSIVEYFGPGTRLTVT.